This TCR beta chain was identified during a study of T cell responses to AZD1222 COVID-19 vaccine. General study points: It should be noted that donors were predominantly white British and more often female, and clonal diversity was possibly underestimated. Regions 160-218 and 743-854 dominated among vaccine-associated CD4 TCRs spanning spike.

Comments on this clone: The antigen is undetermined.

Produced via immunoSEQ multiplex PCR; TCRdb's table is partial and in-frame only. The sample comprises about 86,000 clones, over 75% of which are singletons, and 9.5% to 13% rests with the top ten. Material: peripheral blood, obtained 28 days after the second AZD1222 dose. The receptor's source is an adult who received the AZD1222 COVID-19 vaccine.

The CDR3 sequence is CAWGLVEDEQFF. The CDR3 nucleotides are TGTGCCTGGGGACTAGTAGAGGATGAGCAGTTCTTC. The V gene is TRBV30, the J gene TRBJ2-1; 7 nucleotides line up with TRBD2. CDR1 is GTSNPN and CDR2 is SVGIG in the germline V gene (reference sequence). The CDR3 is 12 amino acids. The V and J ends lost 5 bases and 8 bases, in that order; junction bases with no gene match: 6.